This T cell receptor (beta chain) was identified during a study of cytomegalovirus exposure and HLA in healthy donors. Study-level points and caveats: The authors reported that TCR beta sequences could predict HLA-A and HLA-B alleles. These predictions were accurate for most subjects in the first cohort.

The PCR was carried out with 60 Vbeta primers and 13 Jbeta primers. Repertoires were generated with immunoSEQ multiplex PCR, while TCRdb's copy carries only in-frame clones and drops some. The data hold about 160,000 clones, with about 80% observed a single time. Healthy bone marrow donors supplied every sample. This clone turned up a few times. Its antigen is not known. The sample was PBMCs. This TCR was recovered from a man aged 25 to 40 in good health and CMV-seronegative.

The CDR3 coding sequence is TGCGCCAGCAGCCCGGGAAGGCTTAGTACTAGCTCCTATAATTCACCCCTCCACTTT. It specifies CASSPGRLSTSSYNSPLHF. The J gene is TRBJ1-6, the V gene TRBV5-1; D gene uncertain. V was cut by 4 bases and J by 0 bases, with 20 bases left in between. This CDR3 region has 19 residues. Germline loops: CDR1 SGHRS, CDR2 YFSETQ.